A selection of T cell receptor beta chains follows, all from one sample in a study of shared clonotypes between healthy human individuals. The protocol was immunoSEQ multiplex PCR, while the TCRdb copy is restricted to in-frame clones and leaves out a portion. The sample contains about 1.1 million clones, roughly 80% of which appear only once. The sequenced sample consisted of memory CD4+ T cells from PBMCs. These TCRs come from a man aged 18 to 30 in good health. Some clones in this sample may be carry-over from other donors' samples. Each CDR3 is given without its conserved first and last residue.

V gene	J gene	CDR3 protein
TRBV9	TRBJ2-1	ASSTGAGSYNEQF
TRBV5-1	TRBJ1-4	ASSIGQVNEKLF
TRBV21-1	TRBJ2-6	ASSKKVGVGANVLT
TRBV6-6	TRBJ1-5	ATRPSGPSYNQPQH
TRBV5-4	TRBJ1-3	ASSLGRPDVRNTIY
TRBV6-1	TRBJ2-1	ASSEDKGRNEQF
TRBV9	TRBJ1-5	ASSTSDGINQPQH
TRBV7-3	TRBJ2-2	ASSLLQGGTGELF
TRBV28	TRBJ1-5	ASSLPLTGGLGQPQH
TRBV20-1	TRBJ1-1	SAGGNTEAF